This TCR beta chain was retrieved from a study of CD8 T cells in Susac syndrome. With random hexamers, reverse transcription was performed on about 0.5 to 1 ug of RNA. TCRdb analysed the immunoSEQ multiplex PCR reads with MiXCR anew, one entry per CDR3 protein. Of under 200,000 distinct CDR3 sequences in the sample, around 95% were seen once. The V end was cut by 0 bases, the J end by 7 bases, with 12 bases between. Germline V gene sequence: CDR1 MGHRA, CDR2 YSYEKL. The length of the CDR3 is 15 residues. This sequence originates from a human donor with Susac syndrome. The sequencing input was CD8+ T cells from PBMCs. The chain joins TRBV4-1 to TRBJ2-2; a weak D match, TRBD2 (7 bases). The CDR3 loop reads CASSQEGGVGGELFF. The CDR3 coding sequence is TGCGCCAGCAGCCAAGAAGGGGGGGTAGGCGGGGAGCTGTTTTTT.